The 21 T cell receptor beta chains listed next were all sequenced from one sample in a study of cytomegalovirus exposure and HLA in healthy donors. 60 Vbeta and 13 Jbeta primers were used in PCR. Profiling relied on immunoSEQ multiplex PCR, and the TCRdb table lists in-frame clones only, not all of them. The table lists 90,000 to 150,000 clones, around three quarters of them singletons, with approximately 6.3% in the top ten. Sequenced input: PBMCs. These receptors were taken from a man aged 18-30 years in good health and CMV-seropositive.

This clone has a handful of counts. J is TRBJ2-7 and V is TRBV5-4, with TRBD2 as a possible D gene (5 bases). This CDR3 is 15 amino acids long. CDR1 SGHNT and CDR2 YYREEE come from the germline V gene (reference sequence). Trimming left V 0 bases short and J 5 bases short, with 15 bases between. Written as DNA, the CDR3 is TGTGCCAGCAGCTTGGGCGGGCGCATGGGCCACGAGCAGTACTTC. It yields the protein CASSLGGRMGHEQYF.

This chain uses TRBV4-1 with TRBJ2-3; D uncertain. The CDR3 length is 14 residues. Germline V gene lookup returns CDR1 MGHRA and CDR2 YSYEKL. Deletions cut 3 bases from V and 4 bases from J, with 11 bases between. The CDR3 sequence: CASSQGLVSDTQYF. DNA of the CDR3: TGCGCCAGCAGCCAGGGCCTCGTGTCAGATACGCAGTATTTT.

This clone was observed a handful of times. The CDR3 DNA sequence: TGTGCCAGCAGCTGGTCCTACTTAAAGCAGTACTTC. Residues: CASSWSYLKQYF. The V gene is TRBV13, the J gene TRBJ2-7; D remains unclear. The germline gives CDR1 PRHDT, CDR2 FYEKMQ (reference sequence). Deletions cut 4 bases from V and 8 bases from J, with 12 bases between. The CDR3 has 12 amino acids.

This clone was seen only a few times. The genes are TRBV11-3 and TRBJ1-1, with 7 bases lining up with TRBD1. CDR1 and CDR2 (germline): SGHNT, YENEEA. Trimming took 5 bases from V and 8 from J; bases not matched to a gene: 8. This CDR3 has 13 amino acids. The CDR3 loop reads CASSPSPGQEAFF. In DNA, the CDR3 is TGTGCCAGCAGCCCGTCTCCGGGACAGGAAGCTTTCTTT. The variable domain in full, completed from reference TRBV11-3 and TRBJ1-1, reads EAGVVQSPRYKIIEKKQPVAFWCNPISGHNTLYWYLQNLGQGPELLIRYENEEAVDDSQLPKDRFSAERLKGVDSTLKIQPAELGDSAVYLCASSPSPGQEAFFGQGTRLTVV.

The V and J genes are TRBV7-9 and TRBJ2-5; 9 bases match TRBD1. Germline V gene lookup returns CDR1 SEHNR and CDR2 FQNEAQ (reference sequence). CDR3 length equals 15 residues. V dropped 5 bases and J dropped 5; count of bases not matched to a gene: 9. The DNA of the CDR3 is TGTGCCAGCAGCGTCCGGGACAGGGTTGTGGAGACCCAGTACTTC. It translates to CASSVRDRVVETQYF.

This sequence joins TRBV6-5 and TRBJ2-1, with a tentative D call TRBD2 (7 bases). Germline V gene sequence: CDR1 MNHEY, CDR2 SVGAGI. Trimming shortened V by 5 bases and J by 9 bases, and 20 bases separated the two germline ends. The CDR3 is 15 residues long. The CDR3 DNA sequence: TGTGCCAGCAGTCGTCCGGGGGGCGGGGTTAGTGAGCAGTTCTTC. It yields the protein CASSRPGGGVSEQFF.

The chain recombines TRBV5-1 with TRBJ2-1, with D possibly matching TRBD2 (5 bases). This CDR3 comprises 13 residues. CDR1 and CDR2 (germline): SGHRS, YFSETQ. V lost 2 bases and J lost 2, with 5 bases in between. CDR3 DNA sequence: TGCGCCAGCAGCTTACTAGCCTACAATGAGCAGTTCTTC. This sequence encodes CASSLLAYNEQFF.

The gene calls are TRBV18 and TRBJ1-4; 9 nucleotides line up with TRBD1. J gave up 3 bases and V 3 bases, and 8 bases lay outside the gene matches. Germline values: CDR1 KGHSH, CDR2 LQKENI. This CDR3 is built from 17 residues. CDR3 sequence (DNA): TGTGCCAGCTCACCTTCGGACAGGGGCCCGGCTAATGAAAAACTGTTTTTT. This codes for CASSPSDRGPANEKLFF.

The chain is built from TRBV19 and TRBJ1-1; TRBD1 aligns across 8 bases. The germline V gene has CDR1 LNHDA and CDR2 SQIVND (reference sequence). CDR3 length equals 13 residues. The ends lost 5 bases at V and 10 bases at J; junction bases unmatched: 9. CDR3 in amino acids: CASSPQGAGVAFF. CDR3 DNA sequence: TGTGCCAGTAGTCCGCAGGGGGCGGGGGTAGCTTTCTTT.

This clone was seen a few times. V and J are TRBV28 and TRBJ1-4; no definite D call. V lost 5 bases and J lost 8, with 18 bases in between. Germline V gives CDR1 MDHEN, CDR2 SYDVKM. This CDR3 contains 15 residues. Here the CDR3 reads CASSPDLGLKEKLFF. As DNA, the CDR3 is TGTGCCAGCAGTCCGGACCTAGGACTCAAGGAAAAACTGTTTTTT.

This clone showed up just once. The CDR3 region has the DNA TGTGCCAGCACCCTTAGCGGGAGCGCCACAGATACGCAGTATTTT. Translation gives CASTLSGSATDTQYF. This chain joins TRBV7-3 and TRBJ2-3; 9 bases line up with TRBD2. Germline loops: CDR1 SGHTA, CDR2 FQGTGA. The ends lost 7 bases at V and 2 bases at J; junction bases unmatched: 7. CDR3 length: 15 residues.

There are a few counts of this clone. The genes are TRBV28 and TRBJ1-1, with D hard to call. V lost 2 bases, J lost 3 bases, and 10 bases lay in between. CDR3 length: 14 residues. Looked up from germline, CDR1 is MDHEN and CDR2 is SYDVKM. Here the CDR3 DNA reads TGTGCCAGCAGTTTAGTAAGCCTCTACACTGAAGCTTTCTTT. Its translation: CASSLVSLYTEAFF.

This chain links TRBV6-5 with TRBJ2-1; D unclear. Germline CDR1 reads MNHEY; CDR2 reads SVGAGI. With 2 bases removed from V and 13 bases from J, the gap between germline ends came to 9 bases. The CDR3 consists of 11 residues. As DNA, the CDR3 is TGTGCCAGCAGTTACGGGCAGGCCCAGTTCTTC. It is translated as CASSYGQAQFF.

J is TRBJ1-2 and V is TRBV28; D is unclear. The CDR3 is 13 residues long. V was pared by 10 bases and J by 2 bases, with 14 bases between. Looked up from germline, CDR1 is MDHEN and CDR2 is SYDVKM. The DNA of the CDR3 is TGTGCCACCCGGGGAGGTGGGAACTATGGCTACACCTTC. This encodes CATRGGGNYGYTF.

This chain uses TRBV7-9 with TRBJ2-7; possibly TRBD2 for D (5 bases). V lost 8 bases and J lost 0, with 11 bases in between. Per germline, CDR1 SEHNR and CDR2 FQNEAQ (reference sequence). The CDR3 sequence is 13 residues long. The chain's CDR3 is CASHSEGSYEQYF. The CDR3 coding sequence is TGTGCCAGCCACAGTGAGGGCTCCTACGAGCAGTACTTC.

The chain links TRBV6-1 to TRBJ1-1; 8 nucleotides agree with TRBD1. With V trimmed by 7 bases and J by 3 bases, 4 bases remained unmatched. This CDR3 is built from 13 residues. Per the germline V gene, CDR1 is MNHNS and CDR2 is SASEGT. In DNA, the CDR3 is TGTGCCAGCACTCAGGGGGCGGACACTGAAGCTTTCTTT. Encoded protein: CASTQGADTEAFF.

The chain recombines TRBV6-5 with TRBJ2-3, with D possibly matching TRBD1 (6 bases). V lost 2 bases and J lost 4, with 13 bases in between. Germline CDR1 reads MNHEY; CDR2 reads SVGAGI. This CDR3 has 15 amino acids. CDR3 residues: CASSYHSGESDTQYF. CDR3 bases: TGTGCCAGCAGTTACCATTCAGGGGAATCAGATACGCAGTATTTT.

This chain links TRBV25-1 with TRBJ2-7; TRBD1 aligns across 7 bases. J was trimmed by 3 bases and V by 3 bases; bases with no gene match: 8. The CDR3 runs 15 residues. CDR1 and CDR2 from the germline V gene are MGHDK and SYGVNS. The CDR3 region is CASSDSRTGDYEQYF. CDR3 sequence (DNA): TGTGCCAGCAGTGACTCTCGGACAGGAGACTACGAGCAGTACTTC.

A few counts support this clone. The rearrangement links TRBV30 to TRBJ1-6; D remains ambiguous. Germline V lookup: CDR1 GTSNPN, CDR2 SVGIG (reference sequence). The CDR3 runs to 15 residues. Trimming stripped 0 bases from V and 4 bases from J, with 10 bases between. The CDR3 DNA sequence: TGTGCCTGGAGTGTTCTCGGCGGTTATAATTCACCCCTCCACTTT. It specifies CAWSVLGGYNSPLHF.

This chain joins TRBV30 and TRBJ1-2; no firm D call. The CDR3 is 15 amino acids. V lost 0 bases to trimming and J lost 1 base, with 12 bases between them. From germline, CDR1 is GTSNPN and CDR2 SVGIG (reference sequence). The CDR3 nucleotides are TGTGCCTGGAGTGTATTGGACGGACTTAACTATGGCTACACCTTC. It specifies CAWSVLDGLNYGYTF.

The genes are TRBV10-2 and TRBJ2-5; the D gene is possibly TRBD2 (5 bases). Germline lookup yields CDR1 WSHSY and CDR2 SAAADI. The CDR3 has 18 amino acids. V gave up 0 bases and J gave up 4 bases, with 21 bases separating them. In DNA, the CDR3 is TGCGCCAGCAGTGAGTCGAGATCACGGACTCGATATCGAGAGACCCAGTACTTC. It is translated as CASSESRSRTRYRETQYF.